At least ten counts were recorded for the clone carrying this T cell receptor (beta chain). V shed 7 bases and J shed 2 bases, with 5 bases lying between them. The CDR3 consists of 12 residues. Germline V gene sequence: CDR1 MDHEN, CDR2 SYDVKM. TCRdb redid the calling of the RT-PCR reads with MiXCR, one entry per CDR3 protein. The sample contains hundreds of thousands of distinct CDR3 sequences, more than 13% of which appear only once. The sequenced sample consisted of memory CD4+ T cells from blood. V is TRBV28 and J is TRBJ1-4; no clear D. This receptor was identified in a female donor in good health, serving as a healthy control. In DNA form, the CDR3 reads TGTGCCAGCACATCCACTAATGAAAAACTGTTTTTT. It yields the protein CASTSTNEKLFF.